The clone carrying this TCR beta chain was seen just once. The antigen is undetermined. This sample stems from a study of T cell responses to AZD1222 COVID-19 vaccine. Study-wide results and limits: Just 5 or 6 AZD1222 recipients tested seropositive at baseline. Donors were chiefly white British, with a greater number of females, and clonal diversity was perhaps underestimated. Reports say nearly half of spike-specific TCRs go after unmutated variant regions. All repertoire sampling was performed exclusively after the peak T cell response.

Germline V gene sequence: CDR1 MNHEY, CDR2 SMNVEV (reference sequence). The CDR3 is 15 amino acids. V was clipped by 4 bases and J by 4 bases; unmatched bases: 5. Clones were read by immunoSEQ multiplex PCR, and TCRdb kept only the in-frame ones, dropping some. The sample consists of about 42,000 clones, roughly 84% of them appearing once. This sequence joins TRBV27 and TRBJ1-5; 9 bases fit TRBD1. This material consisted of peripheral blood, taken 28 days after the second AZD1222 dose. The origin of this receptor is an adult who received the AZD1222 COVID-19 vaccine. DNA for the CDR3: TGTGCCAGCAGTTGGGGGACAGGGAGAAATCAGCCCCAGCATTTT. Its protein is CASSWGTGRNQPQHF.